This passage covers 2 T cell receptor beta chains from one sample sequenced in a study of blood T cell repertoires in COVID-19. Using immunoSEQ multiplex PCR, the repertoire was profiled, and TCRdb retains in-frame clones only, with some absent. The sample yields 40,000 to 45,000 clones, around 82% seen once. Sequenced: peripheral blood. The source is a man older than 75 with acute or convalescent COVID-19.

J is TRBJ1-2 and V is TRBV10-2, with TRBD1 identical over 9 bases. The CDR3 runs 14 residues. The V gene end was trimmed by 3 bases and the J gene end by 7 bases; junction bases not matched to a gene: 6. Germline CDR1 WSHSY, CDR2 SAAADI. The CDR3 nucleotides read TGCGCCAGCAGTGAAACCGGGACAGGGTCTGGCTACACCTTC. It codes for CASSETGTGSGYTF.

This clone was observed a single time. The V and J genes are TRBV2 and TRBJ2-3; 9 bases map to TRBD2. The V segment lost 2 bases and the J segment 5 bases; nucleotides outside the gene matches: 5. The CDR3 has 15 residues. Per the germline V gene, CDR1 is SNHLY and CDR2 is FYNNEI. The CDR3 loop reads CASSELAGAGDTQYF. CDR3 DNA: TGTGCCAGCAGTGAATTAGCGGGAGCCGGAGATACGCAGTATTTT.